The clone carrying this TCR beta chain was seen more than once but under ten times. Its matching antigen is unknown. CDR3 length: 15 residues. Trimming at V came to 5 bases and at J to 2 bases, leaving 8 bases not matched to a gene. Germline V gene data show CDR1 as PRHDT and CDR2 as FYEKMQ (reference sequence). 13 Jbeta primers and 60 Vbeta primers were used for the PCR. Some clones are missing from TCRdb's copy, which holds only in-frame ones; the method was immunoSEQ multiplex PCR. The sample carries under 55,000 clones, around 70% recorded once. The data stem from a study of cytomegalovirus exposure and HLA in healthy donors. Study outcomes and limitations: Immune exposure data for these donors was limited to CMV serostatus. In presence/absence analyses, roughly uniform sequencing depth across donors was assumed.

The V gene is TRBV13, the J gene TRBJ2-7; the match to TRBD2 covers 8 bases. The sequenced sample consisted of PBMCs. This sequence originates from a woman aged 45-59 years in good health and CMV-seronegative. In DNA form, the CDR3 reads TGTGCCAGCAGCCTCGGGGGGGGTCTTACCTACGAGCAGTACTTC. Translation: CASSLGGGLTYEQYF. The whole variable domain, filled in from reference TRBV13 and TRBJ2-7, reads AAGVIQSPRHLIKEKRETATLKCYPIPRHDTVYWYQQGPGQDPQFLISFYEKMQSDKGSIPDRFSAQQFSDYHSELNMSSLELGDSALYFCASSLGGGLTYEQYFGPGTRLTVT.